Presented here are 14 T cell receptor beta chains from one specimen sequenced in a study of blood T cells in healthy people across ages. A second about 7 to 11 cycle PCR used barcoded and J-beta primers. TCRdb reanalysed the 5' RACE reads using MiXCR and keeps one entry per CDR3 protein. This table has about 1.1 million distinct CDR3 sequences, roughly two fifths appearing once. Sequencing used blood. The origin of the receptors is a man aged 18 to 29 in good health.

This clonotype was counted ten times or more. The V and J genes are TRBV3-1 and TRBJ2-2, with D perhaps assigned TRBD1 or TRBD2 (6 bases each). In germline, CDR1 is LGHDT, CDR2 YNNKEL (reference sequence). V was pared by 1 base and J by 4 bases, with 10 bases between. There are 15 residues in the CDR3. CDR3 nucleotides: TGTGCCAGCAGCCAAGGGGGGGCTGTCACCGGGGAGCTGTTTTTT. The encoded protein is CASSQGGAVTGELFF.

The chain is built from TRBV12-3 or TRBV12-4 and TRBJ2-1; the match to TRBD2 covers 14 bases. V lost 11 bases, J lost 4 bases, and 10 bases stayed unmatched. There are 16 residues in the CDR3. The CDR3 DNA reads TGTGCCGGCACCGGGACTAGCGGGGGCCTTTACAATGAGCAGTTCTTC. Translated, it gives CAGTGTSGGLYNEQFF.

In this sample, this clonotype turned up a few times. The J gene is TRBJ1-2, the V gene TRBV6-6, with 7 bases identical to TRBD1. V trimming: 5 bases; J trimming: 8 bases; junction bases outside the gene matches: 8. The CDR3 runs 13 residues. Germline V gives CDR1 MNHNY, CDR2 SVGAGI (reference sequence). The CDR3 DNA reads TGTGCCAGCAGTCTCCAGGGGGGGCTCGGCTACACCTTC. As protein: CASSLQGGLGYTF.

The V gene is TRBV5-5, the J gene TRBJ1-1, with 7 bases lining up with TRBD1. Germline CDR1 is SGHKS and CDR2 is YYEKEE (reference sequence). With V trimmed by 4 bases and J by 5 bases, 8 bases remained unmatched. The CDR3 is made up of 14 amino acids. In DNA, the CDR3 is TGTGCCAGCAGCCCGGACAGGCGGGGGACTGAAGCTTTCTTT. Protein sequence: CASSPDRRGTEAFF.

This clonotype has more than one count but fewer than ten. The genes are TRBV12-3 or TRBV12-4 and TRBJ2-1; tentative D call: TRBD2 (6 bases). Trimming cost V 5 bases and J 2 bases, with 19 bases left between them. CDR3 length: 17 residues. The CDR3 sequence is CASSALMGRETYNEQFF. CDR3 DNA: TGTGCCAGCAGTGCCTTGATGGGGCGGGAAACCTACAATGAGCAGTTCTTC.

This clonotype came up a few times. This sequence joins TRBV7-8 and TRBJ1-6; D call uncertain. The germline V gene has CDR1 SGHVS and CDR2 FQNEAQ. The CDR3 runs to 14 residues. The V gene lost 5 bases and the J gene lost 6 bases, with 11 bases spanning the gap. The CDR3 sequence: CASSPGPLNSPLHF. The CDR3 coding sequence is TGTGCCAGCAGCCCTGGACCCCTTAATTCACCCCTCCACTTT.

Notes on this clonotype: Its ends do not fully match the called genes, so a read error is possible. V is TRBV18 and J is TRBJ2-1, with D unresolved. CDR3 length: 14 amino acids. Germline-derived CDR1 and CDR2 are KGHSH and LQKENI. The CDR3 DNA is TGTGCCAGCTCACCAGTGGGCTCCTACAGTGAGCAGTTCTTC. Translation gives CASSPVGSYSEQFF. The variable domain in full, with the rest retrieved from reference TRBV18 and TRBJ2-1, is NAGVMQNPRHLVRRRGQEARLRCSPMKGHSHVYWYRQLPEEGLKFMVYLQKENIIDESGMPKERFSAEFPKEGPSILRIQQVVRGDSAAYFCASSPVGSYSEQFFGPGTRLTVL.

This clonotype appeared a few times. A much larger clone lies one base from this, so it may be a read error. The rearrangement uses TRBV5-5 and TRBJ2-3; TRBD2 agrees at 8 bases. In germline, CDR1 is SGHKS, CDR2 YYEKEE (reference sequence). The CDR3 extends over 15 amino acids. The V gene end was trimmed by 3 bases and the J gene end by 6 bases; junction bases not matched to a gene: 9. The CDR3 here is CASSWGLAGYDTQYF. The CDR3 nucleotides read TGTGCCAGCAGCTGGGGGCTAGCGGGCTATGATACGCAGTATTTT.

A few counts support this clonotype. This sequence joins TRBV6-5 and TRBJ1-4; maybe TRBD1 (5 bases). From germline, CDR1 is MNHEY and CDR2 SVGAGI. V was clipped by 0 bases and J by 7 bases, with 9 bases between them. CDR3 length equals 14 residues. CDR3 in amino acids: CASSYSTAGEKLFF. The CDR3 nucleotides read TGTGCCAGCAGTTACTCGACAGCAGGTGAAAAACTGTTTTTT.

This clonotype was recorded a few times. This rearrangement joins TRBV4-1 to TRBJ1-1; D ambiguous. This CDR3 comprises 15 residues. V lost 2 bases to trimming and J lost 5 bases, with 15 bases between them. Germline V gene data show CDR1 as MGHRA and CDR2 as YSYEKL. CDR3 DNA sequence: TGCGCCAGCAGCCAACCCAGACTGGCGCGTACTGAAGCTTTCTTT. Its protein is CASSQPRLARTEAFF.

A few counts support this clonotype. The J gene is TRBJ2-7, the V gene TRBV12-3 or TRBV12-4; no reliable D call. The CDR3 consists of 14 residues. The V gene lost 5 bases and the J gene lost 1 base, with 12 bases spanning the gap. In nucleotides, the CDR3 is TGTGCCAGCAGTCGAATCTCCACTTCCTACGAGCAGTACTTC. Protein product: CASSRISTSYEQYF.

Concerning this clonotype: A much larger clone differs from this one at a single base, so this may be a read error. J is TRBJ2-1 and V is TRBV27, with TRBD2 identical over 11 bases. The CDR3 spans 15 residues. Germline CDR1 MNHEY, CDR2 SMNVEV (reference sequence). V dropped 8 bases and J dropped 7; count of bases not matched to a gene: 10. The CDR3 loop is CASGPLSGGANEQFF. Here the CDR3 DNA reads TGTGCCAGCGGTCCCCTTAGCGGGGGGGCGAATGAGCAGTTCTTC.

The V and J genes are TRBV9 and TRBJ2-3; 10 bases are a match to TRBD2. Germline trimming cut 0 bases from V and 0 bases from J; bases unmatched to any gene: 7. CDR1 and CDR2 from the germline V gene are SGDLS and YYNGEE. This CDR3 is built from 18 residues. The CDR3: CASSVGAGTSASTDTQYF. CDR3 nucleotide sequence: TGTGCCAGCAGCGTAGGTGCAGGGACTAGCGCTAGCACAGATACGCAGTATTTT. The full variable domain, completed using reference TRBV9 and TRBJ2-3, is DSGVTQTPKHLITATGQRVTLRCSPRSGDLSVYWYQQSLDQGLQFLIQYYNGEERAKGNILERFSAQQFPDLHSELNLSSLELGDSALYFCASSVGAGTSASTDTQYFGPGTRLTVL.

This clonotype was seen a few times. CDR3 DNA: TGTGCCAGCAGCTCCACCGCGGGGGGCGAGGGTAATTCACCCCTCCACTTT. It specifies CASSSTAGGEGNSPLHF. This rearrangement joins TRBV13 to TRBJ1-6; a possible D gene is TRBD1 (6 bases). Germline V gives CDR1 PRHDT, CDR2 FYEKMQ (reference sequence). V lost 4 bases and J lost 6, with 19 bases in between. The CDR3 is 17 amino acids.